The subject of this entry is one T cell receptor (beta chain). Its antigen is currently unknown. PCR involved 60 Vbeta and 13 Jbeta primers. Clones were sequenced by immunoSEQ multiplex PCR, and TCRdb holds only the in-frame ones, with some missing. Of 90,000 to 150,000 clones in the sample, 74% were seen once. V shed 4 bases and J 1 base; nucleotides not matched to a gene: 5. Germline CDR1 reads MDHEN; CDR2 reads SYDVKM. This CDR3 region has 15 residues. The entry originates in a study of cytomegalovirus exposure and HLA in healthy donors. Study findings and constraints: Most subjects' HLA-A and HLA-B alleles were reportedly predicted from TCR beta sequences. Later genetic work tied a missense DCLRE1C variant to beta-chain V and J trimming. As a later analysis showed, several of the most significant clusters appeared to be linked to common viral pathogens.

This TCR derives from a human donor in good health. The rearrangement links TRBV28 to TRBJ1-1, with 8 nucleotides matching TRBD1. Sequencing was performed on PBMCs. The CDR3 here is CASSSTGTGNTEAFF. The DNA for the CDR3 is TGTGCCAGCAGTTCCACCGGGACAGGGAACACTGAAGCTTTCTTT.